This T cell receptor beta chain was profiled in a study of T cell repertoires in cytomegalovirus infection. Study-level results: In two of eight donors, the top clonotype was HLA-C-restricted CMV-specific.

This clonotype showed up many times. Its antigen is unidentified. The CDR3 extends over 15 amino acids. In germline, CDR1 is SGHTA, CDR2 FQGNSA. Trimming stripped 2 bases from V and 2 bases from J, with 10 bases between. Via MiXCR, TCRdb re-called the reads, giving one row per CDR3 protein. This table holds a few hundred thousand distinct CDR3 sequences, roughly 34% found once. This sequence joins TRBV7-2 and TRBJ2-1; D uncertain. The receptor comes from a human donor in good health (CMV status not recorded). Some clones in this sample may be carry-over from other donors' samples. The sample was cultured PBMCs, taken from culture after CMV antigen stimulation. The CDR3 loop reads CASSLSRGAYNEQFF. The CDR3 nucleotides read TGTGCCAGCAGCTTATCCCGCGGTGCCTACAATGAGCAGTTCTTC.